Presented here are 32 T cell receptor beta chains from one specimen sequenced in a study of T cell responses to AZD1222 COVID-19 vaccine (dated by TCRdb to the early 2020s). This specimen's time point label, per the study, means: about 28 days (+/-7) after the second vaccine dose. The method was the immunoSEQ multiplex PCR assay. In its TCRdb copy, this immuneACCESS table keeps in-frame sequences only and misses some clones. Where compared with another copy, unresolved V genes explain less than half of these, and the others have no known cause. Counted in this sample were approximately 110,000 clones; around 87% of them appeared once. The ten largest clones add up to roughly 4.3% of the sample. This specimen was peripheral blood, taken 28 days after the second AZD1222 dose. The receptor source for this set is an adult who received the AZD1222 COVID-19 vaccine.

CDR3 nucleotide sequence: TGCAGCGTTGAAAGGTTTATGAACACTGAAGCTTTCTTT. Protein sequence: CSVERFMNTEAFF. V usage is TRBV29-1 and J usage is TRBJ1-1, with no clear D. Trimming stripped 2 bases from V and 0 bases from J, with 7 bases between. Germline V CDR1 and CDR2: SQVTM, ANQGSEA. This CDR3 has 13 residues.

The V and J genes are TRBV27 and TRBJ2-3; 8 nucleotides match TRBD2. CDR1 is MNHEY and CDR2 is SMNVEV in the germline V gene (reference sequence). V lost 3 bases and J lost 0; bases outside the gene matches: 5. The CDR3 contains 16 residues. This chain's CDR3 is CASSFLAGGSTDTQYF. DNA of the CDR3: TGTGCCAGCAGTTTTCTAGCGGGTGGTAGCACAGATACGCAGTATTTT.

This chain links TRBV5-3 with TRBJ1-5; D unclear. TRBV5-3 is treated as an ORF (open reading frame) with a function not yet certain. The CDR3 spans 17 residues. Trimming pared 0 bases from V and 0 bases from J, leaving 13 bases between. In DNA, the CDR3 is TGTGCCAGAAGCTTGGTAACCTCCCGATATAGCAATCAGCCCCAGCATTTT. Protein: CARSLVTSRYSNQPQHF.

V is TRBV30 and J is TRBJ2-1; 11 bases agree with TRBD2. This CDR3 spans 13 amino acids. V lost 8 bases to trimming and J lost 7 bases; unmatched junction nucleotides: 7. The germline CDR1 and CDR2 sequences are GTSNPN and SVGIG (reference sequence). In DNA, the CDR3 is TGTGCCCAGACTAGCGGGGTAACGAATGAGCAGTTCTTC. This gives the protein CAQTSGVTNEQFF.

CDR3 residues: CASSRDSIGSYEQYF. DNA for the CDR3: TGTGCCAGCAGTCGAGACAGTATAGGCTCCTACGAGCAGTACTTC. The rearrangement joins TRBV5-4 to TRBJ2-7, with D perhaps matching TRBD1 (5 bases). Germline assignment: CDR1 SGHNT and CDR2 YYREEE (reference sequence). This CDR3 has 15 residues. The ends were cut back, 5 bases at V and 0 bases at J, with 15 bases in the middle.

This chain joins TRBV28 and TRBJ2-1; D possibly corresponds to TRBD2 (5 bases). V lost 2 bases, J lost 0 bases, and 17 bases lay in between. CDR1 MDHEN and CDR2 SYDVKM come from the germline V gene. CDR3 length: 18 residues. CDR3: CASSLGSSFSSSYNEQFF. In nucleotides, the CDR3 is TGTGCCAGCAGTTTAGGGAGTTCCTTTTCTAGCTCCTACAATGAGCAGTTCTTC.

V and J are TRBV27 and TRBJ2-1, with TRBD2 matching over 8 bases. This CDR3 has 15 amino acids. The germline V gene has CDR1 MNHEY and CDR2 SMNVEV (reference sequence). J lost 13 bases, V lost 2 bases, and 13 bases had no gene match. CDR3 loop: CASSLDWRGVGLQFF. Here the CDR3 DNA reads TGTGCCAGCAGTTTAGATTGGCGGGGGGTAGGTTTACAGTTCTTC.

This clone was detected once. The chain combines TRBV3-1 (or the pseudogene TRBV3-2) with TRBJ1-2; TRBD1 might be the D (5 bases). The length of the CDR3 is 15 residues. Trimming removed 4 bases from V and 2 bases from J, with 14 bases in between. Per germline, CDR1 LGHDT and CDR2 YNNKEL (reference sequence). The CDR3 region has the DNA TGTGCCAGCAGCCTTTCTGGCAGGGCCAACTATGGCTACACCTTC. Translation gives CASSLSGRANYGYTF.

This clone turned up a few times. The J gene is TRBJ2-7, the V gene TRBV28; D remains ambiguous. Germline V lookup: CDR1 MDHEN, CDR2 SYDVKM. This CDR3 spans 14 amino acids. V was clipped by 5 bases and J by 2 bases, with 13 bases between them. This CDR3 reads CASSASGSTYEQYF. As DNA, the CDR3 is TGTGCCAGCAGTGCATCAGGTTCTACCTACGAGCAGTACTTC.

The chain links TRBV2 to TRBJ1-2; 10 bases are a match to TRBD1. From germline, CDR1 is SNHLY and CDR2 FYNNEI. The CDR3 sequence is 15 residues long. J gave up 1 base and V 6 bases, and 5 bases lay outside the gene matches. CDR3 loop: CASRATGGSNYGYTF. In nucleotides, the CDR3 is TGTGCCAGCAGGGCGACAGGGGGCAGTAACTATGGCTACACCTTC.

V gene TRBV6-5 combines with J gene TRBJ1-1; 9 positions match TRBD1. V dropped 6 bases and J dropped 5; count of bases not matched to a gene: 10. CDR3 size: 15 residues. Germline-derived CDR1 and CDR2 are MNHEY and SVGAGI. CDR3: CASSRDRAFQTEAFF. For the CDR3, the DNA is TGTGCCAGCAGCCGGGACAGGGCCTTCCAGACTGAAGCTTTCTTT.

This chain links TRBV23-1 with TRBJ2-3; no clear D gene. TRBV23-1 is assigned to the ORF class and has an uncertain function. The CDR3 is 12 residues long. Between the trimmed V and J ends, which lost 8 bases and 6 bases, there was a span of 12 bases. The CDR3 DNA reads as TGCGCCAGCTCGGACGATAGGGATACGCAGTATTTT. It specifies CASSDDRDTQYF.

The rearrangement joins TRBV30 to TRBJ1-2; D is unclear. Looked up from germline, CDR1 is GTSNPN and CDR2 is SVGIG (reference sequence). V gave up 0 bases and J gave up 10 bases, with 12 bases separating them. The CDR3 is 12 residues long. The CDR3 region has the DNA TGTGCCTGGAGTGTATCCAGCCCGGCCTACACCTTC. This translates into CAWSVSSPAYTF.

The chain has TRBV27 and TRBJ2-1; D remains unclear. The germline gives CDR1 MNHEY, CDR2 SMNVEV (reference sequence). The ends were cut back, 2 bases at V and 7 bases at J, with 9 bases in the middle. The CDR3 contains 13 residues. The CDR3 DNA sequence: TGTGCCAGCAGTTTAAGAGCGCGAAATGAGCAGTTCTTC. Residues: CASSLRARNEQFF.

The CDR3 protein is CASSIVGSSGEQYF. CDR3 DNA sequence: TGTGCCAGTAGTATAGTAGGTTCGTCGGGGGAGCAGTACTTC. This rearrangement joins TRBV19 to TRBJ2-7, with D perhaps matching TRBD2 (5 bases). Germline CDR1 is LNHDA and CDR2 is SQIVND (reference sequence). Deletions cut 1 base from V and 7 bases from J, with 14 bases between. The CDR3 has 14 amino acids.

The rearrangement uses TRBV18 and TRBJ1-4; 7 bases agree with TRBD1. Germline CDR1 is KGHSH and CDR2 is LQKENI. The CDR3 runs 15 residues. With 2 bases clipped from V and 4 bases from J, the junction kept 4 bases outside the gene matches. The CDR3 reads CASSPGDRVNEKLFF. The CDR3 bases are TGTGCCAGCTCACCAGGCGACAGGGTTAATGAAAAACTGTTTTTT.

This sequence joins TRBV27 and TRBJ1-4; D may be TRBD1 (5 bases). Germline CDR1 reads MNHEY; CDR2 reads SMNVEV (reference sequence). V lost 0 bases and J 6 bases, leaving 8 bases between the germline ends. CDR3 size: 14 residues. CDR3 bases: TGTGCCAGCAGTTTATCGTCGGGGGATGAAAAACTGTTTTTT. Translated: CASSLSSGDEKLFF. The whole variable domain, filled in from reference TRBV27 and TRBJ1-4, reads EAQVTQNPRYLITVTGKKLTVTCSQNMNHEYMSWYRQDPGLGLRQIYYSMNVEVTDKGDVPEGYKVSRKEKRNFPLILESPSPNQTSLYFCASSLSSGDEKLFFGSGTQLSVL.

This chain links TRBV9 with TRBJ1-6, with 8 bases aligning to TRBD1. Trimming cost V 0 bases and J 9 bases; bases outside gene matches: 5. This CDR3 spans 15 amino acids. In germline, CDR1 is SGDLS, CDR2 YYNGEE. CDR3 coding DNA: TGTGCCAGCAGCGTAGATCAGGGGGCGAGTTCACCCCTCCACTTT. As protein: CASSVDQGASSPLHF.

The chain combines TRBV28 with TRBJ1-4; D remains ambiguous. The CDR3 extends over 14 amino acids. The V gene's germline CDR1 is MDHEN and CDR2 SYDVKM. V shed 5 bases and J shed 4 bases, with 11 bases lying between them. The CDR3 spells CASSPDGRNEKLFF. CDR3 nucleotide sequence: TGTGCCAGCAGTCCCGACGGCCGTAATGAAAAACTGTTTTTT.

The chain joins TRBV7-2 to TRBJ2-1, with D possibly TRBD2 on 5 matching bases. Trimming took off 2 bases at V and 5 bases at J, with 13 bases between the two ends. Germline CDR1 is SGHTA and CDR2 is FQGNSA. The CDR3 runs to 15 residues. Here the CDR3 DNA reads TGTGCCAGCAGCTTAATCGCTAGCAGAAACAATGAGCAGTTCTTC. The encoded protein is CASSLIASRNNEQFF. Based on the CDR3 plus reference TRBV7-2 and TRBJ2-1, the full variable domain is GAGVSQSPSNKVTEKGKDVELRCDPISGHTALYWYRQSLGQGLEFLIYFQGNSAPDKSGLPSDRFSAERTGGSVSTLTIQRTQQEDSAVYLCASSLIASRNNEQFFGPGTRLTVL.

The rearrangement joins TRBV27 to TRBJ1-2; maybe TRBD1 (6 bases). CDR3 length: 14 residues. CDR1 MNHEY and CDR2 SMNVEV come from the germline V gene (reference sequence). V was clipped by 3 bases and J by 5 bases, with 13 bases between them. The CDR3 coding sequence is TGTGCCAGCAGTTTTGTGGGGGGCGATTATGGCTACACCTTC. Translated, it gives CASSFVGGDYGYTF.

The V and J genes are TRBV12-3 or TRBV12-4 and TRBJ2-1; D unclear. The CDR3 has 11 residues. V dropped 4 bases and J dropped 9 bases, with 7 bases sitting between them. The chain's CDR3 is CASSSGGEQFF. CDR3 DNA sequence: TGTGCCAGCAGTTCCGGCGGTGAGCAGTTCTTC.

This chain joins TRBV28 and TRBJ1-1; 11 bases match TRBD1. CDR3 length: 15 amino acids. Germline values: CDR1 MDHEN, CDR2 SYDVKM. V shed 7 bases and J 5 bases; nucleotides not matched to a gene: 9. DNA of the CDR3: TGTGCCAGCAAAGGACAGGGGGCGCTGGGGACTGAAGCTTTCTTT. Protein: CASKGQGALGTEAFF.

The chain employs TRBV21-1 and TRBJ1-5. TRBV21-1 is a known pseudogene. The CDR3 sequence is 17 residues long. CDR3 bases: TGTGCCAGCAGCAAACCTCCCCGACGGGTTAGCAATCAGCCCCAGCATTTT. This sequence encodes CASSKPPRRVSNQPQHF.

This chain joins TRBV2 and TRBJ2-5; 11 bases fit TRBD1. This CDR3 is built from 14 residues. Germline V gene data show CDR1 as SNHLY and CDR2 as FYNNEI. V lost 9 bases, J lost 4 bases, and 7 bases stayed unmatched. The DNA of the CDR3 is TGTGCCAGTCTCCGGGACAGGGGGGTAGAGACCCAGTACTTC. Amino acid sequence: CASLRDRGVETQYF.

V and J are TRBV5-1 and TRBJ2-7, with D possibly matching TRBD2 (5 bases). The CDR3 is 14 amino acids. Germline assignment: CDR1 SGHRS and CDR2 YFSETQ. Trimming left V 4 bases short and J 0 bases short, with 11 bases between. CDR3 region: CASSRTGISYEQYF. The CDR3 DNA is TGCGCCAGCAGCAGGACCGGGATCTCCTACGAGCAGTACTTC.

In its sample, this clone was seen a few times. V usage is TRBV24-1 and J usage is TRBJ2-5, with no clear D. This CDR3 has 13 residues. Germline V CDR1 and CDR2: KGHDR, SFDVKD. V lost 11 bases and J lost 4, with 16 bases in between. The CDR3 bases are TGTGCCAGCCAAAGGGTTGGTGGAGAGACCCAGTACTTC. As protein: CASQRVGGETQYF.

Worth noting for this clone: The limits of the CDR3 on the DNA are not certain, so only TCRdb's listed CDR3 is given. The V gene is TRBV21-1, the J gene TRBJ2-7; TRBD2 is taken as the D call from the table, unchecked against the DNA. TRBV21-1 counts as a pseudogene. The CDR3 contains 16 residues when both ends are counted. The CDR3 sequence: CASSKVASGNSYEQYF.

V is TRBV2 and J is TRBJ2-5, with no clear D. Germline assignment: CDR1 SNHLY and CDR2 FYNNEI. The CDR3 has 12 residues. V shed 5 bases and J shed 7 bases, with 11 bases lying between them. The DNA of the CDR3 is TGTGCCAGCAGTTTGACCCTTGGGACCCAGTACTTC. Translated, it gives CASSLTLGTQYF.

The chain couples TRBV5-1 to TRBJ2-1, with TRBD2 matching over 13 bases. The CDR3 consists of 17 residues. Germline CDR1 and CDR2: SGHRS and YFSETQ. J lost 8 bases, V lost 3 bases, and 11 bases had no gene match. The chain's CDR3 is CASSSGLAGTKIDEQFF. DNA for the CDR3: TGCGCCAGCAGCTCGGGACTAGCGGGAACTAAGATCGATGAGCAGTTCTTC.

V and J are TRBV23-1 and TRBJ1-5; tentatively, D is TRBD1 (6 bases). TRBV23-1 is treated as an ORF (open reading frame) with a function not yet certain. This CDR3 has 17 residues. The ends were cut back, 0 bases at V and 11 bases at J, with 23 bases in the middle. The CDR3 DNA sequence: TGCGCCAGCAGTCAATCCCCGTTCGAGGGTCGGGGGCCGGCCCAGCATTTT. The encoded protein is CASSQSPFEGRGPAQHF.

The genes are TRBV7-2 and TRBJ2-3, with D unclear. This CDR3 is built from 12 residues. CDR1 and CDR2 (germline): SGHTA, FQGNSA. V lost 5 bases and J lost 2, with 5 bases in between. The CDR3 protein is CASSRYTDTQYF. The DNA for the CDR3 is TGTGCCAGCAGCCGGTACACAGATACGCAGTATTTT.